This entry lists 26 T cell receptor beta chains sequenced from one sample in a study of beta chain features in type 1 diabetes. The authors reverse transcribed all of the isolated RNA, so sequencing captured expressed TCRB transcripts. Sequenced by immunoSEQ multiplex PCR; TCRdb stores in-frame clones only, minus some. This sample has some 220,000 clones, with under 13% found just once. Sequenced: central memory CD4+ T cells from blood. Source of these receptors: a man between 18 and 29 years old in good health.

This clone turned up a few times. This chain connects TRBV4-2 to TRBJ2-7; 11 nucleotides align to TRBD1. The CDR3 extends over 14 amino acids. V shed 4 bases, J shed 6 bases, and the junction held 5 bases outside the gene matches. The germline gives CDR1 LGHNA, CDR2 YNFKEQ. The CDR3, as DNA: TGTGCCAGCAGCCGAACCGGGACAGGGGGCGAGCAGTACTTC. It encodes CASSRTGTGGEQYF.

This sequence joins TRBV9 and TRBJ2-7; 9 bases match TRBD1. Germline V gene sequence: CDR1 SGDLS, CDR2 YYNGEE. With 4 bases clipped from V and 2 bases from J, the junction kept 4 bases outside the gene matches. This CDR3 comprises 14 residues. The DNA for the CDR3 is TGTGCCAGCAGCTGGGGACAGGGCGCCTACGAGCAGTACTTC. Protein sequence: CASSWGQGAYEQYF.

The table lists this clone with a few counts. This chain connects TRBV6-5 to TRBJ2-2; D uncertain. Between the trimmed V and J ends, which lost 3 bases and 4 bases, there was a span of 9 bases. Germline lookup yields CDR1 MNHEY and CDR2 SVGAGI. CDR3 length: 14 residues. CDR3 coding DNA: TGTGCCAGCAGTTATGATCGCGGCACCGGGGAGCTGTTTTTT. It specifies CASSYDRGTGELFF.

This clone turned up a few times. The V and J genes are TRBV25-1 and TRBJ1-4; 9 nucleotides align to TRBD1. Germline V lookup: CDR1 MGHDK, CDR2 SYGVNS. The V segment lost 4 bases and the J segment 7 bases; nucleotides outside the gene matches: 4. The CDR3 runs 14 residues. The CDR3 coding sequence is TGTGCCAGCAGTGCGGGACAGGGAAGTGAAAAACTGTTTTTT. Its protein is CASSAGQGSEKLFF.

This clone appeared a few times. The CDR3 nucleotides read TGTGCCAGCTCACTACGGACAGGGGCGGATGAGCAGTTCTTC. Translating it yields CASSLRTGADEQFF. The chain combines TRBV18 with TRBJ2-1; TRBD1 matches 9 bases. The CDR3 is 14 residues long. The ends lost 4 bases at V and 8 bases at J; junction bases unmatched: 6. Germline V gene data show CDR1 as KGHSH and CDR2 as LQKENI.

There are a few counts of this clone. V is TRBV7-2 and J is TRBJ2-7; tentatively, D is TRBD2 (6 bases). Trimming removed 5 bases at V and 3 bases at J, with 23 bases between. Germline CDR1 reads SGHTA; CDR2 reads FQGNSA. CDR3 length equals 17 residues. CDR3: CASSREGDGGNGYEQYF. For the CDR3, the DNA is TGTGCCAGCAGCCGAGAAGGAGATGGCGGGAATGGCTACGAGCAGTACTTC.

This clone was found a few times. The rearrangement links TRBV25-1 to TRBJ1-2; no firm D call. This CDR3 contains 13 residues. The V end was cut by 3 bases, the J end by 2 bases, with 7 bases between. The germline V gene has CDR1 MGHDK and CDR2 SYGVNS. This CDR3 is CASSEDYNYGYTF. The CDR3 nucleotides read TGTGCCAGCAGTGAGGATTACAACTATGGCTACACCTTC.

V gene TRBV27 combines with J gene TRBJ1-1; 7 nucleotides align to TRBD1. Germline assignment: CDR1 MNHEY and CDR2 SMNVEV (reference sequence). V trimming: 6 bases; J trimming: 5 bases; junction bases outside the gene matches: 6. The CDR3 runs 13 residues. In DNA form, the CDR3 reads TGTGCCAGCAGACGACAGGGATGGACTGAAGCTTTCTTT. Encoded protein: CASRRQGWTEAFF.

V usage is TRBV20-1 and J usage is TRBJ2-7; no firm D call. The CDR3 has 11 amino acids. V lost 3 bases, J lost 0 bases, and 3 bases lay in between. Germline V lookup: CDR1 DFQATT, CDR2 SNEGSKA (reference sequence). For the CDR3, the DNA is TGCAGTGCTAGCACCTCCTACGAGCAGTACTTC. Amino acids: CSASTSYEQYF.

The V and J genes are TRBV6-6 and TRBJ2-4, with 8 bases matching TRBD2. The ends lost 4 bases at V and 0 bases at J; junction bases unmatched: 5. The CDR3 spans 16 residues. CDR1 MNHNY and CDR2 SVGAGI come from the germline V gene (reference sequence). The DNA of the CDR3 is TGTGCCAGCAGTTTGGCTAGCGGGCTAGCCAAAAACATTCAGTACTTC. This sequence encodes CASSLASGLAKNIQYF.

This clone showed up just a few times. V usage is TRBV30 and J usage is TRBJ1-1, with TRBD1 matching 9 bases. Germline CDR1 reads GTSNPN; CDR2 reads SVGIG (reference sequence). V was clipped by 3 bases and J by 1 base; unmatched bases: 3. The CDR3 is made up of 14 amino acids. The CDR3 DNA reads as TGTGCCTGGAGGACAGGGGGGACGAACACTGAAGCTTTCTTT. This translates into CAWRTGGTNTEAFF.

This clone was seen only a few times. Since a much larger clone is just one base distant, this may be a read error. This chain joins TRBV4-3 and TRBJ2-2, with 11 bases identical to TRBD1. CDR1 LGHNA and CDR2 YSLEER come from the germline V gene. The CDR3 totals 18 residues. The CDR3 reads CARSQQPGQGVNTGELFF. The CDR3 nucleotides read TGCGCCCGCAGCCAACAGCCGGGACAGGGGGTTAACACCGGGGAGCTGTTTTTT.

This clone was counted between two and nine times. The chain is built from TRBV9 and TRBJ1-1; tentatively, D is TRBD1 (5 bases). The germline V gene has CDR1 SGDLS and CDR2 YYNGEE. V was clipped by 0 bases and J by 3 bases, with 12 bases between them. There are 15 residues in the CDR3. In nucleotides, the CDR3 is TGTGCCAGCAGCGTAGTGGCAGGGTTGGACACTGAAGCTTTCTTT. Amino acids: CASSVVAGLDTEAFF.

In its sample, this clone was seen a few times. The chain employs TRBV4-1 and TRBJ1-1; tentatively, D is TRBD1 (5 bases). V lost 5 bases and J 0 bases, leaving 19 bases between the germline ends. The CDR3 sequence is 17 residues long. Germline V CDR1 and CDR2: MGHRA, YSYEKL. CDR3 sequence (DNA): TGCGCCAGCAGCGGACATCCTAGAGACCCGGTGAACACTGAAGCTTTCTTT. Translation: CASSGHPRDPVNTEAFF.

The table lists this clone with a few counts. V and J are TRBV30 and TRBJ1-4; D gene ambiguous. Trimming stripped 0 bases from V and 8 bases from J, with 7 bases between. CDR3 length equals 12 residues. From germline, CDR1 is GTSNPN and CDR2 SVGIG (reference sequence). CDR3 sequence: CAWSVGQEKLFF. The CDR3 DNA sequence: TGTGCCTGGAGTGTGGGTCAGGAAAAACTGTTTTTT.

This clone was recorded a few times. The chain has TRBV10-3 and TRBJ2-7; D is ambiguous. V dropped 0 bases and J dropped 2 bases, with 17 bases sitting between them. The germline CDR1 and CDR2 sequences are ENHRY and SYGVKD. The CDR3 contains 17 residues. The CDR3 sequence is CAISESLVGDTAYEQYF. Here the CDR3 DNA reads TGTGCCATCAGTGAGTCACTGGTAGGTGACACAGCCTACGAGCAGTACTTC.

This chain joins TRBV30 and TRBJ1-4, with TRBD1 as a possible D gene (6 bases). The CDR3 runs to 13 residues. V was clipped by 4 bases and J by 7 bases, with 13 bases between them. The germline V gene has CDR1 GTSNPN and CDR2 SVGIG (reference sequence). For the CDR3, the DNA is TGTGCCTGGAAGAGGGGGGAGGGTGAAAAACTGTTTTTT. It translates to CAWKRGEGEKLFF.

This clone showed up just a few times. The J gene is TRBJ2-1, the V gene TRBV29-1; TRBD1 or TRBD2 may be the D gene (5 bases each). The germline V gene encodes CDR1 SQVTM and CDR2 ANQGSEA. V lost 5 bases and J 9 bases, leaving 20 bases between the germline ends. This CDR3 spans 14 amino acids. The CDR3 DNA follows: TGCAGCGTTCCCACCGGGACCACCCTCGCTGAGCAGTTCTTC. As protein: CSVPTGTTLAEQFF.

Notes on this clone: One end of the junction varies from germline; a read error may be responsible. The chain joins TRBV7-7 to TRBJ2-1; D unresolved. Looked up from germline, CDR1 is SSHAT and CDR2 is FNYEAQ (reference sequence). There are 14 residues in the CDR3. CDR3 DNA sequence: TGTGCTAGCAGCTCTCAATACCCCTGGGATGAGCAGTTCTTC. Translating it yields CASSSQYPWDEQFF.

The V and J genes are TRBV6-6 and TRBJ2-7, with D unclear. The germline V gene encodes CDR1 MNHNY and CDR2 SVGAGI (reference sequence). The CDR3 contains 11 residues. V was trimmed by 6 bases and J by 7 bases, leaving 10 bases between them. CDR3 nucleotides: TGTGCCAGCAGCTTACTCGAGGAGCAGTACTTC. This codes for CASSLLEEQYF.

This clone was observed many times. DNA for the CDR3: TGTGCCAGCAGTAAGGGGGCCGGGGAGCTGTTTTTT. Encoded protein: CASSKGAGELFF. This chain joins TRBV2 and TRBJ2-2; tentative D call: TRBD1 (6 bases). The V gene lost 5 bases and the J gene lost 6 bases, with 7 bases spanning the gap. The germline V gene encodes CDR1 SNHLY and CDR2 FYNNEI. There are 12 residues in the CDR3.

This clone was observed a few times. The chain joins TRBV7-2 to TRBJ2-5; 7 bases map to TRBD2. Looked up from germline, CDR1 is SGHTA and CDR2 is FQGNSA. Germline trimming cut 2 bases from V and 3 bases from J; bases unmatched to any gene: 3. The CDR3 totals 14 residues. Here the CDR3 reads CASSLRRGKETQYF. As DNA, the CDR3 is TGTGCCAGCAGCTTACGGCGGGGGAAAGAGACCCAGTACTTC. Looking up the rest from reference TRBV7-2 and TRBJ2-5 gives the full variable domain: GAGVSQSPSNKVTEKGKDVELRCDPISGHTALYWYRQSLGQGLEFLIYFQGNSAPDKSGLPSDRFSAERTGGSVSTLTIQRTQQEDSAVYLCASSLRRGKETQYFGPGTRLLVL.

The gene calls are TRBV28 and TRBJ1-3, with D possibly being TRBD1 (5 bases). Per the germline V gene, CDR1 is MDHEN and CDR2 is SYDVKM. Trimming cost V 6 bases and J 3 bases, with 9 bases left between them. The CDR3 sequence is 13 residues long. The CDR3 nucleotides read TGTGCCAGCAGATGGGGGGTTGGAAACACCATATATTTT. Its translation is CASRWGVGNTIYF.

There are a few counts of this clone. The V and J genes are TRBV5-1 and TRBJ2-2; TRBD1 is a possible D gene (6 bases). CDR1 and CDR2 (germline): SGHRS, YFSETQ. Trimming took 2 bases from V and 6 from J, leaving 8 bases between them. The CDR3 totals 13 residues. CDR3 amino acids: CASSFQGSGELFF. DNA of the CDR3: TGCGCCAGCAGCTTTCAGGGGTCCGGGGAGCTGTTTTTT.

This clone was counted only a few times. This chain connects TRBV25-1 to TRBJ1-4; TRBD1 agrees at 11 bases. The CDR3 runs to 14 residues. Germline trimming cut 5 bases from V and 6 bases from J; bases unmatched to any gene: 2. Germline V gene lookup returns CDR1 MGHDK and CDR2 SYGVNS. CDR3 DNA: TGTGCCAGCAGTCTGGGACAGGGGGATGAAAAACTGTTTTTT. It yields the protein CASSLGQGDEKLFF.

The V gene is TRBV19, the J gene TRBJ2-7, with TRBD1 identical over 8 bases. This CDR3 region has 16 residues. Looked up from germline, CDR1 is LNHDA and CDR2 is SQIVND (reference sequence). V lost 6 bases, J lost 2 bases, and 12 bases stayed unmatched. Written as DNA, the CDR3 is TGTGCCAGTAGCCGAACGGTCGGGACAGGTACCTACGAGCAGTACTTC. Encoded protein: CASSRTVGTGTYEQYF.